These 16 T cell receptor beta chains share one sample of origin, sequenced in a study of CD8+CD57+ T cells in acquired aplastic anemia. TCR beta VDJ combinations and CDR3 sequences were profiled from genomic DNA. TCRdb used MiXCR to reprocess the reads, holding one entry per CDR3 protein. The table has hundreds of thousands of distinct CDR3 sequences, 65% to 80% seen once; the top ten hold 4%. Sequencing was done on a sample of sorted CD4+, CD8+, or CD8+CD57+ T cells (not recorded which) from PBMCs. These receptors were taken from a human donor in good health, serving as a control.

Regarding this clonotype: One junction end disagrees with the germline gene, perhaps due to a read error. The chain recombines TRBV10-3 with TRBJ2-1; 13 bases line up with TRBD2. CDR3 size: 15 residues. Germline lookup yields CDR1 ENHRY and CDR2 SYGVKD. CDR3 DNA sequence: TGTGCCAGCAGTTGTACTAGCGGGGGGGCTCATGAGCAGTTCTTC. Its protein is CASSCTSGGAHEQFF.

On this clonotype: At one end the junction does not follow the germline gene, possibly because of a read error. V usage is TRBV7-2 and J usage is TRBJ2-7; 8 nucleotides line up with TRBD2. Per germline, CDR1 SGHTA and CDR2 FQGNSA. CDR3 length equals 14 residues. CDR3: CASSLEKASGPLRF. The CDR3 DNA is TGTGCCAGCAGCTTAGAGAAGGCTAGCGGGCCACTACGATTC.

The J gene is TRBJ2-5, the V gene TRBV7-3; a weak D match, TRBD1 (6 bases). This CDR3 comprises 15 residues. In germline, CDR1 is SGHTA, CDR2 FQGTGA. V lost 5 bases to trimming and J lost 14 bases, with 27 bases between them. The CDR3 DNA sequence: TGTGCCAGCAGCACGGGCCTGACCAGGGGAGAAAGCCACTACTTC. Translation: CASSTGLTRGESHYF.

This clonotype was detected many times. This chain uses TRBV25-1 with TRBJ1-6; D gene ambiguous. Germline CDR1 MGHDK, CDR2 SYGVNS. The CDR3 is 16 amino acids. The V end lost 4 bases, the J end lost 0 bases, and 10 bases lay between the germline ends. The CDR3 region has the DNA TGTGCCAGCAGTGGGAGACGGGGCTCCTATAATTCACCCCTCCACTTT. This codes for CASSGRRGSYNSPLHF. The full variable domain, completed using reference TRBV25-1 and TRBJ1-6, is EADIYQTPRYLVIGTGKKITLECSQTMGHDKMYWYQQDPGMELHLIHYSYGVNSTEKGDLSSESTVSRIRTEHFPLTLESARPSHTSQYLCASSGRRGSYNSPLHFGNGTRLTVT.

Details on this clonotype: This likely comes from a read error, as the CDR3 has no conserved phenylalanine or tryptophan at its end. This chain links TRBV7-9 with TRBJ2-1, with 8 bases identical to TRBD2. Looked up from germline, CDR1 is SEHNR and CDR2 is FQNEAQ (reference sequence). This CDR3 has 15 amino acids. CDR3 nucleotides: TGCGCCAGCAGCTTCCCAACGGGGGGGACGCATGAGCAGTTCCTC. Encoded protein: CASSFPTGGTHEQFL.

The V gene is TRBV20-1, the J gene TRBJ1-5; maybe TRBD1 (5 bases). In germline, CDR1 is DFQATT, CDR2 SNEGSKA (reference sequence). The length of the CDR3 is 14 residues. V lost 1 base to trimming and J lost 4 bases, with 11 bases between them. This CDR3 is CSARVGGSNQPQHF. CDR3 nucleotide sequence: TGCAGTGCTAGAGTCGGGGGTTCAAATCAGCCCCAGCATTTT.

This rearrangement joins TRBV5-5 to TRBJ2-5; no clear D gene. CDR3 size: 15 residues. The germline V gene encodes CDR1 SGHKS and CDR2 YYEKEE (reference sequence). Between the trimmed V and J ends, which lost 2 bases and 1 base, there was a span of 12 bases. The CDR3 bases are TGTGCCAGCAGCTTAAGGCCGACGGTCCAAGAGACCCAGTACTTC. It specifies CASSLRPTVQETQYF.

The chain joins TRBV29-1 to TRBJ2-3, with a possible D match to TRBD2 (6 bases). From germline, CDR1 is SQVTM and CDR2 ANQGSEA. The CDR3 spans 14 residues. The V end lost 6 bases, the J end lost 2 bases, and 15 bases lay between the germline ends. DNA for the CDR3: TGCAGCGTACCGACTAGAGGAGTCACAGATACGCAGTATTTT. Its protein product is CSVPTRGVTDTQYF.

This clonotype appeared many times. V is TRBV12-3 or TRBV12-4 and J is TRBJ2-3; unclear D gene. CDR3 length equals 14 residues. V lost 5 bases to trimming and J lost 7 bases, with 16 bases between them. In DNA form, the CDR3 reads TGTGCCAGCAGTCCATCGCGTCGATTGAATACGCAGTATTTT. Residues: CASSPSRRLNTQYF.

J is TRBJ1-1 and V is TRBV15, with D uncertain. There are 15 residues in the CDR3. In germline, CDR1 is LNHNV, CDR2 YYDKDF (reference sequence). Trimming pared 0 bases from V and 4 bases from J, leaving 12 bases between. CDR3 loop: CATSRDRMASTEAFF. The CDR3 region has the DNA TGTGCCACCAGCAGAGATCGGATGGCGAGCACTGAAGCTTTCTTT.

Here the CDR3 reads CASSTQDRKEQYF. CDR3 nucleotides: TGCGCCAGCAGCACCCAGGACAGGAAAGAGCAGTACTTC. This chain links TRBV4-1 with TRBJ2-7; TRBD1 agrees at 7 bases. V lost 5 bases to trimming and J lost 7 bases; unmatched junction nucleotides: 8. The CDR3 totals 13 residues. Looked up from germline, CDR1 is MGHRA and CDR2 is YSYEKL.

This clonotype was counted many times. The chain joins TRBV10-3 to TRBJ2-3, with 7 bases lining up with TRBD2. Germline CDR1 reads ENHRY; CDR2 reads SYGVKD. CDR3 length: 17 residues. V gave up 1 base and J gave up 3 bases; unmatched junction bases: 10. The CDR3 sequence: CAISELGLAEGTDTQYF. The CDR3 region has the DNA TGTGCCATCAGTGAGTTAGGCCTAGCGGAGGGGACAGATACGCAGTATTTT.

There are many counts of this clonotype. V and J are TRBV6-6 and TRBJ1-1, with D hard to call. CDR1 is MNHNY and CDR2 is SVGAGI in the germline V gene (reference sequence). CDR3 length equals 13 residues. V lost 4 bases and J 5 bases, leaving 11 bases between the germline ends. The CDR3: CASSSVDRTEAFF. The DNA for the CDR3 is TGTGCCAGCAGTTCCGTGGATCGGACTGAAGCTTTCTTT.

Details on this clonotype: The conserved closing phenylalanine or tryptophan is absent in this CDR3, likely reflecting a read error. No DNA is shown, since the ends of the CDR3 on it are uncertain; the CDR3 is the one TCRdb lists. This chain's CDR3 is CASSLGYDGDNY. The chain couples TRBV7-6 to TRBJ1-2. 12 amino acids form the CDR3, both terminal residues included. Germline V gene sequence: CDR1 SGHVS, CDR2 FNYEAQ.

This clonotype was seen more than once but under ten times. This may be a read error: a much more frequent sequence differs by one nucleotide. It is likely a read error, because the conserved phenylalanine at the end of the CDR3 is missing. The chain recombines TRBV4-3 with TRBJ1-1; D is unclear. Germline V gene data show CDR1 as LGHNA and CDR2 as YSLEER. The CDR3 spans 15 residues. V lost 0 bases and J lost 4, with 12 bases in between. Here the CDR3 reads CASSQEVRTSTEAFL. In DNA form, the CDR3 reads TGCGCCAGCAGCCAAGAAGTCCGAACGAGCACTGAAGCTTTCCTT.

This clonotype was counted between two and nine times. The V gene is TRBV19, the J gene TRBJ1-1; tentatively, D is TRBD1 (5 bases). Trimming stripped 5 bases from V and 4 bases from J, with 17 bases between. Germline V gene lookup returns CDR1 LNHDA and CDR2 SQIVND (reference sequence). The CDR3 loop spans 15 amino acids. The DNA of the CDR3 is TGTGCCAGTAGTTGGGCAGGGCCCGGGCGCACTGAAGCTTTCTTT. It specifies CASSWAGPGRTEAFF.